This T cell receptor beta chain was sequenced in a study of T cell responses to AZD1222 COVID-19 vaccine. Findings and limits, study-wide: Donors were mostly white British, more females; clonal diversity possibly underestimated.

Germline V lookup: CDR1 MNHNY, CDR2 SVGAGI (reference sequence). This CDR3 is built from 16 residues. The J segment lost 3 bases and the V segment lost 5 bases, leaving 11 bases of the junction unmatched. Using immunoSEQ multiplex PCR, the repertoire was profiled, and TCRdb retains in-frame clones only, with some absent. This table has 150,000 or so clones, 90% appearing once. With regard to this clone: What it recognizes is unknown.

The rearrangement links TRBV6-6 to TRBJ2-7, with TRBD1 matching over 9 bases. Specimen: peripheral blood, collected 28 days after the second AZD1222 dose. The sequence was collected from an adult who received the AZD1222 COVID-19 vaccine. DNA for the CDR3: TGTGCCAGCAGTCCGGGACCGGGACAGGGACTCTACGAGCAGTACTTC. Translating it yields CASSPGPGQGLYEQYF.